This entry lists 16 T cell receptor beta chains sequenced from one sample in a study of graft-versus-host responses after intestinal transplantation. Clones were read by immunoSEQ multiplex PCR, and TCRdb kept only the in-frame ones, dropping some. This table has roughly 9,400 clones, approximately 94% appearing once. The input for sequencing was PBMCs, taken 8 days after intestinal transplant. Receptor source: a human patient who received an intestinal transplant, so some T cells may come from the graft donor.

This sequence joins TRBV9 and TRBJ1-2, with TRBD1 matching 7 bases. This CDR3 is 16 amino acids long. Germline CDR1 and CDR2: SGDLS and YYNGEE. Trimming removed 3 bases from V and 4 bases from J; junction bases left unmatched: 12. In nucleotides, the CDR3 is TGTGCCAGCAGCGAGAAAGGGGGCGCGGACTCCTATGGCTACACCTTC. Translated, it gives CASSEKGGADSYGYTF.

The chain employs TRBV14 and TRBJ2-1; no definite D call. The V and J ends lost 4 bases and 5 bases respectively, with 15 bases between them. The CDR3 totals 15 residues. Germline V gene data show CDR1 as SGHDN and CDR2 as FVKESK. Here the CDR3 DNA reads TGTGCCAGCAGCCCCCGTTTAGCTAGGGACAATGAGCAGTTCTTC. It codes for CASSPRLARDNEQFF.

The V and J genes are TRBV4-1 and TRBJ1-2; D is perhaps TRBD1 (6 bases). The germline V gene encodes CDR1 MGHRA and CDR2 YSYEKL. V lost 5 bases and J lost 3, with 13 bases in between. This CDR3 is built from 14 residues. CDR3: CASSTQGIDYGYTF. The CDR3 coding sequence is TGCGCCAGCAGCACACAGGGTATCGACTATGGCTACACCTTC.

V and J are TRBV19 and TRBJ1-5; D gene unclear. V lost 4 bases to trimming and J lost 4 bases, with 11 bases between them. The germline V gene encodes CDR1 LNHDA and CDR2 SQIVND (reference sequence). The CDR3 length is 14 residues. CDR3 loop: CASSTLGPNQPQHF. CDR3 sequence (DNA): TGTGCCAGTAGTACCCTTGGGCCGAATCAGCCCCAGCATTTT.

The V and J genes are TRBV9 and TRBJ2-7, with 9 bases aligning to TRBD2. Unmatched junction bases numbered 8, after V lost 3 bases and J lost 4 bases. Germline CDR1 reads SGDLS; CDR2 reads YYNGEE. This CDR3 comprises 15 residues. DNA of the CDR3: TGTGCCAGCAGCGCCGGGACTAGCCTACCATACGAGCAGTACTTC. It codes for CASSAGTSLPYEQYF.

CDR3 amino acids: CASSQSVGYNEQFF. CDR3 DNA sequence: TGCGCCAGCAGCCAATCCGTAGGTTACAATGAGCAGTTCTTC. This rearrangement joins TRBV4-1 to TRBJ2-1; the D is unclear. The CDR3 is 14 amino acids. The germline V gene has CDR1 MGHRA and CDR2 YSYEKL. The V and J ends lost 2 bases and 4 bases respectively, with 9 bases between them.

The J gene is TRBJ2-2, the V gene TRBV13, with 9 positions matching TRBD2. Per germline, CDR1 PRHDT and CDR2 FYEKMQ (reference sequence). The trim removed 7 bases at V and 3 bases at J, leaving 6 bases unmatched. CDR3 size: 15 residues. This chain's CDR3 is CASKRVAGDTGELFF. As DNA, the CDR3 is TGTGCCAGCAAACGGGTAGCGGGGGACACCGGGGAGCTGTTTTTT.

The V and J genes are TRBV19 and TRBJ1-4; no clear D. V was clipped by 4 bases and J by 0 bases, with 12 bases between them. CDR1 is LNHDA and CDR2 is SQIVND in the germline V gene (reference sequence). The CDR3 sequence is 16 residues long. The CDR3: CASSKLAGTTNEKLFF. The CDR3 DNA is TGTGCCAGTAGTAAGCTGGCCGGCACAACTAATGAAAAACTGTTTTTT.

V and J are TRBV2 and TRBJ2-3; D might be TRBD1 or TRBD2, each matching 5 bases. CDR1 SNHLY and CDR2 FYNNEI come from the germline V gene. The ends were cut back, 8 bases at V and 2 bases at J, with 11 bases in the middle. The CDR3 is 13 residues long. CDR3 bases: TGTGCCAGCGAGGGACGATCCACAGATACGCAGTATTTT. The encoded protein is CASEGRSTDTQYF.

The chain couples TRBV2 to TRBJ2-5, with D possibly matching TRBD1 (6 bases). The V gene's germline CDR1 is SNHLY and CDR2 FYNNEI. Trimming shortened V by 6 bases and J by 4 bases, and 18 bases separated the two germline ends. This CDR3 has 15 amino acids. CDR3 protein: CASSPPSQGIETQYF. CDR3 nucleotides: TGTGCCAGCAGCCCCCCGTCACAGGGCATAGAGACCCAGTACTTC. Based on the CDR3 plus reference TRBV2 and TRBJ2-5, the full variable domain is EPEVTQTPSHQVTQMGQEVILRCVPISNHLYFYWYRQILGQKVEFLVSFYNNEISEKSEIFDDQFSVERPDGSNFTLKIRSTKLEDSAMYFCASSPPSQGIETQYFGPGTRLLVL.

The chain employs TRBV7-3 and TRBJ1-5; D is uncertain. The V end was cut by 2 bases, the J end by 7 bases, with 9 bases between. This CDR3 contains 13 residues. Germline V lookup: CDR1 SGHTA, CDR2 FQGTGA. The CDR3 spells CASSLGVGQPQHF. In DNA form, the CDR3 reads TGTGCCAGCAGCTTAGGGGTCGGACAGCCCCAGCATTTT.

This chain joins TRBV30 and TRBJ1-2, with D unresolved. This CDR3 is 11 amino acids long. Per germline, CDR1 GTSNPN and CDR2 SVGIG (reference sequence). Trimming pared 4 bases from V and 14 bases from J, leaving 17 bases between. The CDR3 DNA follows: TGTGCCTGGACGGCGGAGCAGCCTCAAACCTTC. Its translation is CAWTAEQPQTF.

This chain connects TRBV30 to TRBJ2-3; 7 bases are shared with TRBD2. Trimming removed 3 bases from V and 5 bases from J; junction bases left unmatched: 5. Per the germline V gene, CDR1 is GTSNPN and CDR2 is SVGIG (reference sequence). CDR3 length: 13 residues. The CDR3 DNA reads TGTGCCTGGAGACCCCGGGAGGAAGATACGCAGTATTTT. Translation: CAWRPREEDTQYF.

This chain links TRBV9 with TRBJ1-1; tentatively, D is TRBD1 (5 bases). The germline V and J ends were trimmed by 2 bases and 3 bases, with 11 bases remaining between them. Germline V lookup: CDR1 SGDLS, CDR2 YYNGEE. The CDR3 has 14 amino acids. The CDR3 region is CASSVDKSYTEAFF. In DNA, the CDR3 is TGTGCCAGCAGCGTGGACAAGTCCTACACTGAAGCTTTCTTT.

The table lists this clone with a count of one. The J gene is TRBJ2-7, the V gene TRBV28; 7 nucleotides agree with TRBD1. Looked up from germline, CDR1 is MDHEN and CDR2 is SYDVKM. The CDR3 length is 15 residues. J gave up 3 bases and V 2 bases, and 7 bases lay outside the gene matches. This CDR3 reads CASSLPGGMLYEQYF. As DNA, the CDR3 is TGTGCCAGCAGTTTACCAGGGGGTATGCTCTACGAGCAGTACTTC.

The rearrangement links TRBV11-1 to TRBJ2-5, with 8 positions matching TRBD2. Germline CDR1 SGHAT, CDR2 FQDESV (reference sequence). The length of the CDR3 is 15 residues. The junction had 10 bases not matched to a gene; V was cut back by 5 bases and J by 5 bases. This chain's CDR3 is CASSTWTSFGETQYF. CDR3 bases: TGTGCCAGCAGCACCTGGACTAGCTTCGGGGAGACCCAGTACTTC.